The 7 T cell receptor beta chains below all came from one sample that was sequenced in a study of Graves' ophthalmopathy and Graves' hyperthyroidism. Scientists amplified the TCR beta CDR3 regions from RNA transcripts. First-round RT-PCR employed HTBI primers, with a second-round multiplex PCR after it. TCRdb fed the multiplex PCR reads into MiXCR, producing one record per CDR3 protein. In the table there are some 400,000 distinct CDR3 sequences, approximately 20% of which are singletons. Sequenced input: peripheral blood. The source is a young woman with Graves' ophthalmopathy.

This clonotype appeared many times. This chain connects TRBV29-1 to TRBJ2-5; no clear D gene. V was trimmed by 7 bases and J by 1 base, leaving 10 bases between them. CDR1 and CDR2 from the germline V gene are SQVTM and ANQGSEA. The CDR3 loop spans 12 amino acids. The CDR3 DNA reads as TGCAGCGGGAACACAATCCAAGAGACCCAGTACTTC. Residues: CSGNTIQETQYF.

There are many counts of this clonotype. The V call is TRBV20-1, the J call TRBJ1-1; no clear D gene. Trimming removed 0 bases from V and 0 bases from J, with 20 bases in between. Germline V gives CDR1 DFQATT, CDR2 SNEGSKA (reference sequence). The CDR3 loop spans 18 amino acids. The CDR3: CSARDVAASPFMNTEAFF. The CDR3 region has the DNA TGCAGTGCTAGAGATGTGGCAGCATCTCCCTTCATGAACACTGAAGCTTTCTTT.

The V gene is TRBV7-9, the J gene TRBJ1-5, with D maybe TRBD1 (6 bases). V gave up 5 bases and J gave up 6 bases, with 11 bases separating them. The CDR3 totals 13 residues. Germline V gene lookup returns CDR1 SEHNR and CDR2 FQNEAQ (reference sequence). The DNA for the CDR3 is TGTGCCAGCAGCGAACAGGGAGTTCAGCCCCAGCATTTT. Translation gives CASSEQGVQPQHF.

This clonotype was detected ten times or more. Relative to the germline gene, one junction end is altered; a read error may explain this. DNA of the CDR3: TGTGCCTGGAGTTGGAACGCTGAAGCTTTCTTT. Protein product: CAWSWNAEAFF. V gene TRBV30 combines with J gene TRBJ1-1; D remains unclear. This CDR3 has 11 amino acids. CDR1 GTSNPN and CDR2 SVGIG come from the germline V gene (reference sequence).

The table lists this clonotype with a few counts. This chain joins TRBV6-1 and TRBJ2-2; 7 positions agree with TRBD1. Trimming cost V 2 bases and J 3 bases; bases outside gene matches: 3. The germline gives CDR1 MNHNS, CDR2 SASEGT. The CDR3 totals 15 residues. The CDR3 region is CASSERGGDTGELFF. CDR3 bases: TGTGCCAGCAGTGAAAGAGGGGGCGACACCGGGGAGCTGTTTTTT.

This clonotype has a count of ten or more. DNA for the CDR3: TGTGCCAGCAGTGAAGATAGGGGGGGCCCTCAAGAGACCCAGTACTTC. Its protein is CASSEDRGGPQETQYF. The chain combines TRBV2 with TRBJ2-5; D possibly corresponds to TRBD2 (7 bases). This CDR3 contains 16 residues. CDR1 and CDR2 from the germline V gene are SNHLY and FYNNEI. V gave up 1 base and J gave up 2 bases, with 14 bases separating them.

This clonotype was counted at least ten times. The V call is TRBV6-5, the J call TRBJ2-2, with D perhaps being TRBD1 or TRBD2 (5 bases each). This CDR3 comprises 15 residues. Germline V gene data show CDR1 as MNHEY and CDR2 as SVGAGI. V lost 6 bases to trimming and J lost 8 bases, with 19 bases between them. The CDR3 coding sequence is TGTGCCAGCAGAAGGGACGCCCTCGCACCGGGGGAGCTGTTTTTT. Its translation: CASRRDALAPGELFF.